This T cell receptor beta chain was profiled in a study of blood T cell repertoires in COVID-19. Turning to the study itself: The origin of the acute and convalescent COVID-19 samples was the United States, Italy and Spain. The analysed material was cDNA or gDNA that came from T cells, B-cell-depleted T cells, or PBMCs.

Patients from Seattle were sampled longitudinally, starting during active infection. V was pared by 0 bases and J by 4 bases, with 1 base of the junction left unmatched. CDR1 is MRHNA and CDR2 is SNTAGT in the germline V gene. The CDR3 extends over 15 amino acids. This clone was seen ten or more times. This sample also contains other DNA sequences that code for the same CDR3. Original handling: Using reference gene primer amplification, nucleated cell counts were estimated. Some clones are missing from TCRdb's copy, which holds only in-frame ones; the method was immunoSEQ multiplex PCR. V and J calls and clone size are those listed in that table; D and trimming were worked out from the DNA. The sample records about 310,000 clones, around 90% being singletons.

J is TRBJ2-1 and V is TRBV6-4; 9 nucleotides line up with TRBD2. The receptor's source is a young woman with COVID-19, enrolled during active disease. The sequencing input was peripheral blood. Here the CDR3 reads CASSDSSGSYNEQFF. For the CDR3, the DNA is TGTGCCAGCAGTGACTCTAGCGGGAGTTACAATGAGCAGTTCTTC.